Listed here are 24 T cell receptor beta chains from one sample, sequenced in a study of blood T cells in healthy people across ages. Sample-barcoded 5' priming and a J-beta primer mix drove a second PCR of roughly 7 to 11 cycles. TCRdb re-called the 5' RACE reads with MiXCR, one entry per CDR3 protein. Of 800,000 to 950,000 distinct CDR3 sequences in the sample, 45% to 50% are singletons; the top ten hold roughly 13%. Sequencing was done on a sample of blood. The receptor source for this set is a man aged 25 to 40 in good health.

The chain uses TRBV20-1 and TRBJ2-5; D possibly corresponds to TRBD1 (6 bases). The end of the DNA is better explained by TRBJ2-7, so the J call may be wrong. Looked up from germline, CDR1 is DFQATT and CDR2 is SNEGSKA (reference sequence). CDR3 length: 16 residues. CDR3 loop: CSAGITRGGRSYEQYF. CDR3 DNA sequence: TGCAGTGCTGGAATAACCAGGGGTGGGAGATCCTACGAGCAGTACTTC.

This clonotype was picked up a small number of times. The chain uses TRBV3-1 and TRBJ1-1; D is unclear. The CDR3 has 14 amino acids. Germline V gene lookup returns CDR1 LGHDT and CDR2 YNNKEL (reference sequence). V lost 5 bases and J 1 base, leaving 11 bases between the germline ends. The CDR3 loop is CASSFAGENTEAFF. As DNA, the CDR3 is TGTGCCAGCAGCTTCGCTGGTGAGAACACTGAAGCTTTCTTT.

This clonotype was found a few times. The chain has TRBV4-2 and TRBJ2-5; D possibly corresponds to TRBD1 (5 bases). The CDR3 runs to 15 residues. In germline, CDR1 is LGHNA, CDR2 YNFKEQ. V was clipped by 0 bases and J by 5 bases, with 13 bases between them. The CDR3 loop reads CASSQEAGFSETQYF. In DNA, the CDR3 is TGTGCCAGCAGCCAAGAGGCAGGGTTTTCGGAGACCCAGTACTTC.

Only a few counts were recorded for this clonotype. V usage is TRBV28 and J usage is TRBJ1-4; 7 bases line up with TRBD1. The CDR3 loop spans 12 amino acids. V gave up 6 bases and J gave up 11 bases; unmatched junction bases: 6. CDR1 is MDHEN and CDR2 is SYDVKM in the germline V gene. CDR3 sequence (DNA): TGTGCCAGCAGCAGGGGACAGTCGAAACTGTTTTTT. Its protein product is CASSRGQSKLFF.

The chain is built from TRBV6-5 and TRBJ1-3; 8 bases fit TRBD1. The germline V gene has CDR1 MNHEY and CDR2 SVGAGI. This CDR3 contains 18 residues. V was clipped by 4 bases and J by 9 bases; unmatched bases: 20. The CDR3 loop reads CASSSYFGGTGSGGTIYF. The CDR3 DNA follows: TGTGCCAGCAGTTCTTACTTTGGTGGGACAGGCAGCGGAGGCACCATATATTTT.

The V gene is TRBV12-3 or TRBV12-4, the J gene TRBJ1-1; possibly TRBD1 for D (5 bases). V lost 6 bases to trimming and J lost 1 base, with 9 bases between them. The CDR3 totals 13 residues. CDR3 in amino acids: CASRGTENTEAFF. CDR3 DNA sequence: TGTGCCAGCAGGGGGACGGAGAACACTGAAGCTTTCTTT.

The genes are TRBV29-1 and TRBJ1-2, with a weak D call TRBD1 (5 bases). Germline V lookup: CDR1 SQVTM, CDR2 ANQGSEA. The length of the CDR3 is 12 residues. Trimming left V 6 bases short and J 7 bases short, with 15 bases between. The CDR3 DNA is TGCAGCGTCGGGGACGGGGGAGGTGGCTACACCTTC. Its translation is CSVGDGGGGYTF.

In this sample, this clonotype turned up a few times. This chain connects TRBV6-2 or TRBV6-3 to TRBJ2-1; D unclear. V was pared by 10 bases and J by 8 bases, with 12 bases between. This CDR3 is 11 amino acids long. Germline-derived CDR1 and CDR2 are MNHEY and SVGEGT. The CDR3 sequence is CATAVTDEQFF. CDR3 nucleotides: TGTGCCACAGCAGTTACGGATGAGCAGTTCTTC.

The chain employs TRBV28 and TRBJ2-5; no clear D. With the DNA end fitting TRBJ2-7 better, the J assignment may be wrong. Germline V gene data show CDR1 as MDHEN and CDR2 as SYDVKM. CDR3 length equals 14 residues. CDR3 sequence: CASSPSGISYEQYF. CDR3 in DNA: TGTGCCAGCAGTCCATCAGGCATCTCCTACGAGCAGTACTTC.

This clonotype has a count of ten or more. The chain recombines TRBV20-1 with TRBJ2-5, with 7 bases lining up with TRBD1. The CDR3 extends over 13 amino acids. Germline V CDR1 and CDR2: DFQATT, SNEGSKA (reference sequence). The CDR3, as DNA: TGCAGCCCCGGGACAGAGTTCCGAGAGACCCAGTACTTC. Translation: CSPGTEFRETQYF.

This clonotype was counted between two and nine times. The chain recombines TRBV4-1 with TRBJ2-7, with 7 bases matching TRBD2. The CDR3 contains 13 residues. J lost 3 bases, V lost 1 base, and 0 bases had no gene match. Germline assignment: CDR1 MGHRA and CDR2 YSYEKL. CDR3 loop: CASSQGDYYEQYF. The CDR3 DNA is TGCGCCAGCAGCCAAGGGGACTACTACGAGCAGTACTTC.

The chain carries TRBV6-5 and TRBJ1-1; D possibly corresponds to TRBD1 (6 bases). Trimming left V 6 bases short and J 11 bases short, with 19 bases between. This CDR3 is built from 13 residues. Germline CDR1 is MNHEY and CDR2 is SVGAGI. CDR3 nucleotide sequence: TGTGCCAGCAGCCCAGGCCCAGGGGTAGGGGCTTTCTTT. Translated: CASSPGPGVGAFF.

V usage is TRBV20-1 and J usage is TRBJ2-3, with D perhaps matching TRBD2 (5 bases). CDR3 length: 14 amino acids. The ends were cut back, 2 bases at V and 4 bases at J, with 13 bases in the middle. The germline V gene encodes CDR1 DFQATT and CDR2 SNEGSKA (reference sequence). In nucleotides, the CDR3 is TGCAGTGCTAGACCGGACTCGAGGGCAGATACGCAGTATTTT. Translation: CSARPDSRADTQYF.

In DNA, the CDR3 is TGTGCCAGCAGCCTGGGGTCTAGCGGGCTCACAGATACGCAGTATTTT. It codes for CASSLGSSGLTDTQYF. The gene calls are TRBV13 and TRBJ2-3; 8 bases are shared with TRBD2. The V segment lost 5 bases and the J segment 2 bases; nucleotides outside the gene matches: 9. The CDR3 spans 16 residues. CDR1 is PRHDT and CDR2 is FYEKMQ in the germline V gene (reference sequence).

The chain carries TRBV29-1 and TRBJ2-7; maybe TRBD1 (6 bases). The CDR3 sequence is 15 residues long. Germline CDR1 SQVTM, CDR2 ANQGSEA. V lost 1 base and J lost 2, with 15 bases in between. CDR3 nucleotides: TGCAGCGTTGAAGTCCCCCCGGGACAAGCCTACGAGCAGTACTTC. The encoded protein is CSVEVPPGQAYEQYF.

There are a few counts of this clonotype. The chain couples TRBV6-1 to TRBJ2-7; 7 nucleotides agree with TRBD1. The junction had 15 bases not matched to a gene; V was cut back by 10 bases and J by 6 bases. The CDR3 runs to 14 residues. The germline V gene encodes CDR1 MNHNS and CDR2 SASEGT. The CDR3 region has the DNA TGTGCCAACGCCCCCTCGACAGGGTCGGGCGAGCAGTACTTC. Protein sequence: CANAPSTGSGEQYF.

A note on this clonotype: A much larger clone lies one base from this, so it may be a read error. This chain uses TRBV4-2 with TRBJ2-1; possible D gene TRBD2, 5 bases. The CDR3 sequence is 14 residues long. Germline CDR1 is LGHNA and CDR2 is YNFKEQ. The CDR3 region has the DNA TGTGCCAACAGCTACGGGGAACTTTACAATGAGCAGTTCTTC. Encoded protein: CANSYGELYNEQFF.

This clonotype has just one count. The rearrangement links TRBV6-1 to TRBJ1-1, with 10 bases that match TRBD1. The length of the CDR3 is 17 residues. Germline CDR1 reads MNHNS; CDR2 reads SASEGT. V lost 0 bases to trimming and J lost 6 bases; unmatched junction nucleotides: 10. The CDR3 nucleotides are TGTGCCAGCAGTGAAGCTGAGACAGGGGGCCTGGTTTCTGAAGCTTTCTTT. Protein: CASSEAETGGLVSEAFF.

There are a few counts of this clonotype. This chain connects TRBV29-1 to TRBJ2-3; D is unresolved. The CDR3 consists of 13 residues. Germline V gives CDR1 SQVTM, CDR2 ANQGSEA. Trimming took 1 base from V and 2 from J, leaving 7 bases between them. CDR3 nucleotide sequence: TGCAGCGTTGAAGGCAGAAACACAGATACGCAGTATTTT. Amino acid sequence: CSVEGRNTDTQYF.

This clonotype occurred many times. The chain's CDR3 is CASSQDSNSGANVLTF. DNA for the CDR3: TGCGCCAGCAGCCAAGATTCTAACTCTGGGGCCAACGTCCTGACTTTC. The chain carries TRBV4-3 and TRBJ2-6, with unresolved D. Germline loops: CDR1 LGHNA, CDR2 YSLEER. The V end was cut by 0 bases, the J end by 0 bases, with 6 bases between. This CDR3 region has 16 residues.

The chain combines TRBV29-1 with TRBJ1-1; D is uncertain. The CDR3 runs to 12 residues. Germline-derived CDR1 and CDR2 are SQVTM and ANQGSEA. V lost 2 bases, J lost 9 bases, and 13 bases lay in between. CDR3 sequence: CSVELRGEQAFF. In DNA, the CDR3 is TGCAGCGTTGAACTTCGAGGAGAACAAGCTTTCTTT.

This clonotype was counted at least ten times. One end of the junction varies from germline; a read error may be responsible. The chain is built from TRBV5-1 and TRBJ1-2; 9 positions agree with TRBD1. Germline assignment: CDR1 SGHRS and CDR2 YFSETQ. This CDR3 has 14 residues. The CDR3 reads CASSLGTGNYGYTF. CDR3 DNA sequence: TGTGCCAGCAGTCTCGGGACAGGGAACTATGGCTACACCTTC.

The CDR3 protein is CSVAQLLQETQYF. The CDR3 DNA sequence: TGCAGCGTTGCCCAACTTTTACAAGAGACCCAGTACTTC. V gene TRBV29-1 combines with J gene TRBJ2-5, with unresolved D. The V end was cut by 4 bases, the J end by 2 bases, with 11 bases between. CDR3 length equals 13 residues. Germline CDR1 is SQVTM and CDR2 is ANQGSEA.

The CDR3 region is CASNRGGGTEAFF. The CDR3 bases are TGTGCCAGCAATAGAGGAGGTGGGACTGAAGCTTTCTTT. This rearrangement joins TRBV27 to TRBJ1-1; no definite D call. The CDR3 consists of 13 residues. In germline, CDR1 is MNHEY, CDR2 SMNVEV (reference sequence). Trimming took 7 bases from V and 5 from J, leaving 14 bases between them.